This T cell receptor (beta chain) was found in a study of T-cell memory formation after mild COVID-19. Study results and caveats: Contracting clones localized mainly to CM and EM when CD4+ and mainly to EMRA when CD8+. Some responding clones appeared in pre-infection memory, suggesting cross-reactive memory joined. Clones that got smaller from day 15 to 85 had even CD4/CD8, while clones growing later tipped toward CD4+.

Germline-derived CDR1 and CDR2 are SQVTM and ANQGSEA. The CDR3 has 12 amino acids. The ends lost 7 bases at V and 5 bases at J; junction bases unmatched: 4. TCRdb redid the calling of the 5' RACE reads with MiXCR, one entry per CDR3 protein. The sample has approximately 110,000 distinct CDR3 sequences; around a fifth are singletons. Only a few counts were recorded for this clonotype. Its antigen is not known. Sequenced material: PBMCs or a T cell subset sorted from them (not recorded which). The sequence derives from a man younger than 35 who had mild COVID-19 (a few samples of this study predate the infection). Cell type and time point are not known. This chain connects TRBV29-1 to TRBJ2-2; 7 positions agree with TRBD1. The DNA for the CDR3 is TGCAGCGCCCAACAGGGGACCGGGGAGCTGTTTTTT. Translated, it gives CSAQQGTGELFF.